One and the same sample provided the 31 T cell receptor beta chains below, sequenced in a study of blood T cells in healthy people across ages. A sample-barcoded 5' primer and a J-beta primer mix were used in a second PCR of roughly 7 to 11 cycles. Each CDR3 protein is one row after TCRdb ran MiXCR on the 5' RACE reads. The sample has around 1,600,000 distinct CDR3 sequences; approximately 43% are singletons. The sequencing input was blood. The source of these receptors is a woman aged 18-29 years in good health.

The chain links TRBV4-3 to TRBJ2-7; tentatively, D is TRBD1 or TRBD2 (5 bases each). Germline CDR1 is LGHNA and CDR2 is YSLEER. The ends were cut back, 2 bases at V and 6 bases at J, with 11 bases in the middle. The length of the CDR3 is 13 residues. In DNA, the CDR3 is TGCGCCAGCAGCCAATATGCAGGGAGCGAGCAGTACTTC. Encoded protein: CASSQYAGSEQYF.

This clonotype appeared many times. V is TRBV29-1 and J is TRBJ2-5; no firm D call. Trimming removed 4 bases at V and 3 bases at J, with 6 bases between. This CDR3 has 11 amino acids. CDR1 and CDR2 from the germline V gene are SQVTM and ANQGSEA. The CDR3 DNA follows: TGCAGCGTTGTAAGAGAAGAGACCCAGTACTTC. This gives the protein CSVVREETQYF.

The rearrangement joins TRBV7-9 to TRBJ2-3; 10 bases map to TRBD2. J lost 2 bases, V lost 3 bases, and 11 bases had no gene match. Looked up from germline, CDR1 is SEHNR and CDR2 is FQNEAQ (reference sequence). The CDR3 has 18 amino acids. The CDR3 loop is CASSFGSGGKGATDTQYF. The CDR3, as DNA: TGTGCCAGCAGCTTCGGTAGCGGGGGGAAAGGGGCCACAGATACGCAGTATTTT.

The rearrangement uses TRBV3-1 and TRBJ1-1; D gene ambiguous. V was cut by 4 bases and J by 0 bases, with 12 bases left in between. CDR3 length: 15 residues. Germline V gene sequence: CDR1 LGHDT, CDR2 YNNKEL (reference sequence). CDR3 nucleotide sequence: TGTGCCAGCAGCCCCCAGCTGTGGTTGAACACTGAAGCTTTCTTT. Translation: CASSPQLWLNTEAFF. Complete variable domain (other parts from reference TRBV3-1 and TRBJ1-1): DTAVSQTPKYLVTQMGNDKSIKCEQNLGHDTMYWYKQDSKKFLKIMFSYNNKELIINETVPNRFSPKSPDKAHLNLHINSLELGDSAVYFCASSPQLWLNTEAFFGQGTRLTVV.

This clonotype has more than one count but fewer than ten. V is TRBV6-2 or TRBV6-3 and J is TRBJ1-2; a possible D gene is TRBD1 (5 bases). The CDR3 contains 14 residues. Germline loops: CDR1 MNHEY, CDR2 SVGEGT. The V end lost 0 bases, the J end lost 8 bases, and 13 bases lay between the germline ends. The CDR3: CASSYSWQGRGYTF. CDR3 DNA sequence: TGTGCCAGCAGTTACTCGTGGCAGGGAAGAGGCTACACCTTC.

This clonotype was seen a few times. The V and J genes are TRBV12-3 or TRBV12-4 and TRBJ2-4, with a tentative D call TRBD1 (6 bases). V was shortened by 5 bases and J by 2 bases, with 10 bases between the two germline ends. This CDR3 has 14 residues. Here the CDR3 DNA reads TGTGCCAGCAGTACAGGGTCGTCCAAAAACATTCAGTACTTC. This encodes CASSTGSSKNIQYF.

This CDR3 is CASSLGIGANEQFF. CDR3 coding DNA: TGTGCCAGCTCACTGGGTATCGGGGCCAATGAGCAGTTCTTC. The chain joins TRBV18 to TRBJ2-1, with D perhaps being TRBD1 or TRBD2 (5 bases each). The CDR3 has 14 amino acids. Trimming cost V 4 bases and J 6 bases, with 13 bases left between them. Per germline, CDR1 KGHSH and CDR2 LQKENI. Supplemented by reference TRBV18 and TRBJ2-1, the full variable domain reads NAGVMQNPRHLVRRRGQEARLRCSPMKGHSHVYWYRQLPEEGLKFMVYLQKENIIDESGMPKERFSAEFPKEGPSILRIQQVVRGDSAAYFCASSLGIGANEQFFGPGTRLTVL.

This clonotype was counted a few times. The V call is TRBV10-3, the J call TRBJ2-7, with 7 positions matching TRBD1. This CDR3 has 16 residues. V gave up 3 bases and J gave up 3 bases; unmatched junction bases: 11. CDR1 and CDR2 (germline): ENHRY, SYGVKD. The CDR3 reads CAISEGGPRGHYEQYF. In nucleotides, the CDR3 is TGTGCCATCAGTGAAGGCGGGCCTAGGGGGCACTACGAGCAGTACTTC.

The rearrangement joins TRBV7-2 to TRBJ2-1, with D perhaps TRBD2 (6 bases). V was pared by 5 bases and J by 10 bases, with 33 bases between. This CDR3 has 19 residues. CDR1 is SGHTA and CDR2 is FQGNSA in the germline V gene. Written as DNA, the CDR3 is TGTGCCAGCAGCCCAGGACTATCGGGCCCGGCCCTGTACTCCTACGAGCAGTTCTTC. Its translation: CASSPGLSGPALYSYEQFF.

The rearrangement uses TRBV12-3 or TRBV12-4 and TRBJ2-1, with TRBD2 matching over 7 bases. The CDR3 covers 14 residues. With V trimmed by 3 bases and J by 7 bases, 6 bases remained unmatched. DNA for the CDR3: TGTGCCAGCAGTTTCTCTAGACTAGCTAATGAGCAGTTCTTC. It codes for CASSFSRLANEQFF.

The gene calls are TRBV5-1 and TRBJ1-1, with D unresolved. The CDR3 loop spans 14 amino acids. Trimming shortened V by 0 bases and J by 4 bases, and 10 bases separated the two germline ends. Per the germline V gene, CDR1 is SGHRS and CDR2 is YFSETQ. The CDR3 here is CASSLDGLSTEAFF. The CDR3 coding sequence is TGCGCCAGCAGCTTGGACGGATTGAGCACTGAAGCTTTCTTT.

The J gene is TRBJ1-2, the V gene TRBV4-3; possibly TRBD1 for D (6 bases). The CDR3 spans 14 residues. V was trimmed by 1 base and J by 6 bases, leaving 12 bases between them. CDR1 and CDR2 from the germline V gene are LGHNA and YSLEER. The CDR3 loop reads CASSQVGQLHGYTF. The CDR3 DNA reads TGCGCCAGCAGCCAAGTCGGACAGCTCCATGGCTACACCTTC.

V usage is TRBV7-9 and J usage is TRBJ2-4; D call uncertain. CDR1 is SEHNR and CDR2 is FQNEAQ in the germline V gene (reference sequence). The CDR3 is 12 amino acids. Trimming pared 3 bases from V and 9 bases from J, leaving 9 bases between. The chain's CDR3 is CASSLRLSIQYF. Written as DNA, the CDR3 is TGTGCCAGCAGCTTGAGGCTATCCATTCAGTACTTC.

This clonotype showed up just a few times. The V gene is TRBV19, the J gene TRBJ1-2; 9 bases map to TRBD1. CDR1 and CDR2 (germline): LNHDA, SQIVND (reference sequence). CDR3 length: 15 residues. After removal of 0 bases from V and 5 bases from J, the junction contained 4 bases not matched to a gene. CDR3 residues: CASSIEGQGRYGYTF. The CDR3 coding sequence is TGTGCCAGTAGTATAGAGGGACAGGGTCGGTATGGCTACACCTTC. The whole variable domain, filled in from reference TRBV19 and TRBJ1-2, reads DGGITQSPKYLFRKEGQNVTLSCEQNLNHDAMYWYRQDPGQGLRLIYYSQIVNDFQKGDIAEGYSVSREKKESFPLTVTSAQKNPTAFYLCASSIEGQGRYGYTFGSGTRLTVV.

Of note for this clonotype: A single base separates this from a much larger clone, so it may be a read error. The J gene is TRBJ2-3, the V gene TRBV27; TRBD1 might be the D (5 bases). The CDR3 length is 13 residues. CDR1 is MNHEY, CDR2 SMNVEV, per germline (reference sequence). CDR3 in DNA: TGTGCCAGCAGTTTTACAGGCACAGTTACGCAGTATTTT. Its protein is CASSFTGTVTQYF.

The V and J genes are TRBV10-3 and TRBJ1-1, with 9 bases matching TRBD1. From germline, CDR1 is ENHRY and CDR2 SYGVKD. V dropped 3 bases and J dropped 3; count of bases not matched to a gene: 8. The CDR3 loop spans 16 amino acids. The CDR3 protein is CAISEGLWDRDTEAFF. As DNA, the CDR3 is TGTGCCATCAGTGAAGGTCTTTGGGACAGGGACACTGAAGCTTTCTTT.

V is TRBV5-1 and J is TRBJ2-7, with a weak D call TRBD2 (6 bases). The DNA matches TRBJ2-5 better at its end, which makes the J call doubtful. The CDR3 loop spans 16 amino acids. The V gene's germline CDR1 is SGHRS and CDR2 YFSETQ. The CDR3 DNA reads TGCGCCAGCAGCCCTGGACCGACTAGGGAGCGGGAGACCCAGTACTTC. Translated, it gives CASSPGPTRERETQYF.

V gene TRBV12-3 or TRBV12-4 combines with J gene TRBJ2-1, with 8 positions matching TRBD2. This CDR3 comprises 12 residues. The J segment lost 3 bases and the V segment lost 11 bases, leaving 3 bases of the junction unmatched. The CDR3 coding sequence is TGTGCCGGCCGGGGGGGCTACAATGAGCAGTTCTTC. This codes for CAGRGGYNEQFF.

This chain uses TRBV5-1 with TRBJ1-2; possible D gene TRBD1, 5 bases. Germline values: CDR1 SGHRS, CDR2 YFSETQ. This CDR3 has 13 amino acids. V lost 3 bases and J 5 bases, leaving 11 bases between the germline ends. CDR3 loop: CASSSDGQYGYTF. CDR3 sequence (DNA): TGCGCCAGCAGCTCGGACGGACAATATGGCTACACCTTC.

This chain connects TRBV12-3 or TRBV12-4 to TRBJ1-2, with TRBD1 matching over 8 bases. Trimming cost V 6 bases and J 9 bases; bases outside gene matches: 6. The CDR3 has 12 residues. The DNA for the CDR3 is TGTGCCAGCAGGACAGGGGCAGGGCGCTACACCTTC. This gives the protein CASRTGAGRYTF.

The V gene is TRBV6-5, the J gene TRBJ2-5, with D possibly being TRBD1 or TRBD2 (5 bases each). V lost 2 bases to trimming and J lost 2 bases, with 12 bases between them. This CDR3 contains 15 residues. In germline, CDR1 is MNHEY, CDR2 SVGAGI. This CDR3 is CASSYGGRLQETQYF. The CDR3 nucleotides read TGTGCCAGCAGTTACGGGGGACGCTTACAAGAGACCCAGTACTTC.

The table lists this clonotype with many counts. The rearrangement uses TRBV20-1 and TRBJ1-1; the match to TRBD1 covers 7 bases. With 6 bases clipped from V and 0 bases from J, the junction kept 4 bases outside the gene matches. The CDR3 runs 13 residues. Germline V gene data show CDR1 as DFQATT and CDR2 as SNEGSKA (reference sequence). DNA of the CDR3: TGCAGTGCCCCCGGGACAGTGAACACTGAAGCTTTCTTT. Amino acids: CSAPGTVNTEAFF.

This chain joins TRBV9 and TRBJ2-1; 8 nucleotides agree with TRBD1. V dropped 5 bases and J dropped 0; count of bases not matched to a gene: 10. Germline values: CDR1 SGDLS, CDR2 YYNGEE. The CDR3 covers 17 residues. The CDR3 nucleotides are TGTGCCAGCAGGGGGCAGGGGGCGACGAGCTCCTACAATGAGCAGTTCTTC. Translated, it gives CASRGQGATSSYNEQFF. The full variable domain, its missing parts supplied by reference TRBV9 and TRBJ2-1, is DSGVTQTPKHLITATGQRVTLRCSPRSGDLSVYWYQQSLDQGLQFLIQYYNGEERAKGNILERFSAQQFPDLHSELNLSSLELGDSALYFCASRGQGATSSYNEQFFGPGTRLTVL.

The CDR3 nucleotides read TGTGCTTCCGGACTAGCGGGATTAGATACGCAGTATTTT. The encoded protein is CASGLAGLDTQYF. The chain is built from TRBV6-1 and TRBJ2-3; 12 bases agree with TRBD2. The CDR3 consists of 13 residues. The germline CDR1 and CDR2 sequences are MNHNS and SASEGT.

The V call is TRBV20-1, the J call TRBJ2-1, with 9 bases fitting TRBD2. Trimming removed 4 bases from V and 10 bases from J; junction bases left unmatched: 11. CDR1 DFQATT and CDR2 SNEGSKA come from the germline V gene (reference sequence). The CDR3 extends over 14 amino acids. The CDR3 nucleotides read TGCAGTGCTATTGGCGGGGGGGCTTGGGGAGAGCAGTTCTTC. Translated, it gives CSAIGGGAWGEQFF.

This chain links TRBV6-5 with TRBJ2-5, with 8 positions matching TRBD2. The V segment lost 8 bases and the J segment 11 bases; nucleotides outside the gene matches: 16. The CDR3 sequence is 14 residues long. From germline, CDR1 is MNHEY and CDR2 SVGAGI. The CDR3 here is CASAVAGGYNEQYF. The DNA for the CDR3 is TGTGCCAGCGCGGTGGCGGGAGGATATAATGAGCAGTACTTC.

This clonotype was counted only a few times. V gene TRBV7-2 combines with J gene TRBJ2-1; a weak D match, TRBD2 (6 bases). There are 12 residues in the CDR3. The germline V gene encodes CDR1 SGHTA and CDR2 FQGNSA. The V gene lost 1 base and the J gene lost 13 bases, with 11 bases spanning the gap. CDR3: CASSLVRETQFF. The CDR3 DNA sequence: TGTGCCAGCAGCTTAGTTCGGGAGACCCAGTTCTTC.

The V and J genes are TRBV27 and TRBJ1-1; D remains unclear. V lost 4 bases and J lost 8, with 11 bases in between. Germline CDR1 and CDR2: MNHEY and SMNVEV (reference sequence). The CDR3 is 12 amino acids. CDR3 amino acids: CASSSLGLEAFF. CDR3 coding DNA: TGTGCCAGCAGTTCTCTAGGTTTAGAAGCTTTCTTT.

The chain joins TRBV25-1 to TRBJ2-1, with D possibly being TRBD1 or TRBD2 (5 bases each). Near its end, the DNA agrees better with TRBJ2-7, so the J call may be wrong. Germline CDR1 reads MGHDK; CDR2 reads SYGVNS. CDR3 length: 14 amino acids. The CDR3 DNA sequence: TGTGCCAGCAGTGAATCGGGACGCTACAATGAGCAGTACTTC. Protein product: CASSESGRYNEQYF.

The rearrangement joins TRBV14 to TRBJ1-3; TRBD1 might be the D (5 bases). This CDR3 comprises 14 residues. V gave up 1 base and J gave up 4 bases, with 8 bases separating them. The V gene's germline CDR1 is SGHDN and CDR2 FVKESK. In nucleotides, the CDR3 is TGTGCCAGCAGCCAAGTGGGGACCGGAAACACCATATATTTT. Residues: CASSQVGTGNTIYF.

The chain carries TRBV7-3 and TRBJ2-5; D might be TRBD1 (6 bases). This CDR3 has 15 amino acids. The V end was cut by 2 bases, the J end by 11 bases, with 21 bases between. Germline lookup yields CDR1 SGHTA and CDR2 FQGTGA. The CDR3 sequence is CASSLEDSFFDEQYF. Written as DNA, the CDR3 is TGTGCCAGCAGCTTAGAGGACAGCTTTTTCGATGAGCAGTACTTC.